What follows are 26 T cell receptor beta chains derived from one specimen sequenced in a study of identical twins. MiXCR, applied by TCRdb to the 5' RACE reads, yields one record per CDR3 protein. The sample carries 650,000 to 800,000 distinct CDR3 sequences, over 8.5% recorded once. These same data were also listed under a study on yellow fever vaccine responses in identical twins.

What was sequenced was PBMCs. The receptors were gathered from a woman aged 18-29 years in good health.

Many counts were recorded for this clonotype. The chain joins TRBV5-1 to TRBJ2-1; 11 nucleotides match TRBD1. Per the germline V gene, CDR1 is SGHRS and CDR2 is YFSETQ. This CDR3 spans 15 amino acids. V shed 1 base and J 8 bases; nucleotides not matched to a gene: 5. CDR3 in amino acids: CASSLFGTGGDEQFF. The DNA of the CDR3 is TGCGCCAGCAGCTTGTTCGGGACAGGGGGGGATGAGCAGTTCTTC.

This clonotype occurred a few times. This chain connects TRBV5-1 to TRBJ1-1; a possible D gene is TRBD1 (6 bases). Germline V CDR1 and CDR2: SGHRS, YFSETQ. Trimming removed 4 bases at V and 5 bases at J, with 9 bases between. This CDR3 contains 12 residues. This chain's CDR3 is CASSVQGTEAFF. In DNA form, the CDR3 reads TGCGCCAGCAGCGTCCAGGGGACTGAAGCTTTCTTT.

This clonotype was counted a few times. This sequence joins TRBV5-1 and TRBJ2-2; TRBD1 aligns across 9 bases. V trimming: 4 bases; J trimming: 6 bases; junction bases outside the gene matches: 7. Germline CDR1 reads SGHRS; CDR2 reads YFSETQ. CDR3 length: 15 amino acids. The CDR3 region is CASSPEDRGAGELFF. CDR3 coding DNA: TGCGCCAGCAGCCCTGAGGACAGGGGCGCCGGGGAGCTGTTTTTT.

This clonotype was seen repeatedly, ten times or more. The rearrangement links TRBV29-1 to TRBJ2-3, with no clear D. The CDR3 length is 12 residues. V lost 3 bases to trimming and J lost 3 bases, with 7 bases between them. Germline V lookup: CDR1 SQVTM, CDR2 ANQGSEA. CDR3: CSVDDGTDTQYF. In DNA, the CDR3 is TGCAGCGTTGATGATGGGACAGATACGCAGTATTTT.

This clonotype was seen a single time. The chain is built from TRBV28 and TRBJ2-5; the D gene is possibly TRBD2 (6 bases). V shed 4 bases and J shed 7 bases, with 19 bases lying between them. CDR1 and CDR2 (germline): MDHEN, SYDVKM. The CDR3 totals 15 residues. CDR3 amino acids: CASSSSGPLPGTQYF. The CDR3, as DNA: TGTGCCAGCAGTTCAAGCGGGCCCCTACCGGGGACCCAGTACTTC.

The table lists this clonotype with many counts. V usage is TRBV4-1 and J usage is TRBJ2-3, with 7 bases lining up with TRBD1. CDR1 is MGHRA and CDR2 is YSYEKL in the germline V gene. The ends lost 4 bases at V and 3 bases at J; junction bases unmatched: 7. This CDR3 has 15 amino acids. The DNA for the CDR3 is TGCGCCAGCAGCCCATTAGACAGGGAGACAGATACGCAGTATTTT. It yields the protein CASSPLDRETDTQYF.

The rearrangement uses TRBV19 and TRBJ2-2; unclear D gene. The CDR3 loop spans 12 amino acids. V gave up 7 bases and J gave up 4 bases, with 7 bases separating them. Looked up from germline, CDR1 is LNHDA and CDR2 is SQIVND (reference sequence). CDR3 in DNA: TGTGCCAGTAAATCCAGCACCGGGGAGCTGTTTTTT. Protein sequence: CASKSSTGELFF.

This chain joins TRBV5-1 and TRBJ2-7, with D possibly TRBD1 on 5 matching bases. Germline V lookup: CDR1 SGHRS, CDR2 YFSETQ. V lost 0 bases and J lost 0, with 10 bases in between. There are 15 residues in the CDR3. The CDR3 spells CASSLALGHSYEQYF. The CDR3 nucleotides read TGCGCCAGCAGCTTGGCCTTGGGGCACTCCTACGAGCAGTACTTC.

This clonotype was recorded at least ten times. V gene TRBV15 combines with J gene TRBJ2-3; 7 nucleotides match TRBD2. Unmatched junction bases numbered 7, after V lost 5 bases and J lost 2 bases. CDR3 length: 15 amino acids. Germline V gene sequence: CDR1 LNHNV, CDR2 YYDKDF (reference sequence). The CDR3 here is CATSLGGELTDTQYF. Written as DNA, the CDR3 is TGTGCCACCAGCTTGGGGGGGGAACTCACAGATACGCAGTATTTT.

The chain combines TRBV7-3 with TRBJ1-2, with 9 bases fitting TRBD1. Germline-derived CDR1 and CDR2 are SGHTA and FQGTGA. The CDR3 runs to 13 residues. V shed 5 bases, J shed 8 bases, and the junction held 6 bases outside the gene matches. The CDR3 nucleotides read TGTGCCAGCAGCCGAGGGACAGGGAACGGCTACACCTTC. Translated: CASSRGTGNGYTF.

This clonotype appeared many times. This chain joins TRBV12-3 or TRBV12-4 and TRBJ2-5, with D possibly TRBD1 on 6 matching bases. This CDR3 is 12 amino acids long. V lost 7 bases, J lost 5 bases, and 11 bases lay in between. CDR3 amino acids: CASKQRGETQYF. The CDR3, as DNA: TGTGCCAGCAAACAAAGGGGGGAGACCCAGTACTTC.

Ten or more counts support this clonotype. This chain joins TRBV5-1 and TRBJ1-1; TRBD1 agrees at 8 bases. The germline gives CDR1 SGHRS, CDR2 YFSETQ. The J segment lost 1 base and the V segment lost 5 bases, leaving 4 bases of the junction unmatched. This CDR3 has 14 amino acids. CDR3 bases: TGCGCCAGCAGTACAGGGGGTTCGAACACTGAAGCTTTCTTT. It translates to CASSTGGSNTEAFF.

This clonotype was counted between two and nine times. CDR3 residues: CASRRSRQGSAGELFF. The DNA of the CDR3 is TGTGCCAGCAGAAGATCCCGACAGGGGAGCGCCGGGGAGCTGTTTTTT. The rearrangement links TRBV6-2 or TRBV6-3 to TRBJ2-2, with TRBD1 identical over 8 bases. This CDR3 spans 16 amino acids. The V gene's germline CDR1 is MNHEY and CDR2 SVGEGT. The junction had 12 bases not matched to a gene; V was cut back by 6 bases and J by 6 bases.

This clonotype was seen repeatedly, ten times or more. Here the CDR3 DNA reads TGTGCCAGCAGGGGACTGGGGGTTGGCGAGCAGTACTTC. Amino acid sequence: CASRGLGVGEQYF. The chain combines TRBV2 with TRBJ2-7, with D possibly TRBD2 on 6 matching bases. The V gene's germline CDR1 is SNHLY and CDR2 FYNNEI. Trimming shortened V by 6 bases and J by 6 bases, and 15 bases separated the two germline ends. This CDR3 is built from 13 residues.

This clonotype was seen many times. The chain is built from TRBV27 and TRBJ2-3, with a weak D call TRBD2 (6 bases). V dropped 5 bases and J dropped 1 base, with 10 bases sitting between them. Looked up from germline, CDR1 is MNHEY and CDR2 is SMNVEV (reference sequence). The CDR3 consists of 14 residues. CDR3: CASSIGTRTDTQYF. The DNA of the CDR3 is TGTGCCAGCAGTATCGGGACTCGCACAGATACGCAGTATTTT.

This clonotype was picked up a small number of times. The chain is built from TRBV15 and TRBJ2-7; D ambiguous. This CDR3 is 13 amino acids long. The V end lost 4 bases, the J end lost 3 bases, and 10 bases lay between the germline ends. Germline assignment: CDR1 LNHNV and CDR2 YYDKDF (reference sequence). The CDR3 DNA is TGTGCCACCAGCACAAGTCCCCTCTACGAGCAGTACTTC. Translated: CATSTSPLYEQYF.

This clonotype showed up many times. DNA for the CDR3: TGCGCCAGCAGAATAGCGGGAGGGCCGGCCGGGGAGCTGTTTTTT. It codes for CASRIAGGPAGELFF. The J gene is TRBJ2-2, the V gene TRBV4-1, with 11 positions matching TRBD2. Per germline, CDR1 MGHRA and CDR2 YSYEKL. The V segment lost 6 bases and the J segment 6 bases; nucleotides outside the gene matches: 6. CDR3 length: 15 residues.

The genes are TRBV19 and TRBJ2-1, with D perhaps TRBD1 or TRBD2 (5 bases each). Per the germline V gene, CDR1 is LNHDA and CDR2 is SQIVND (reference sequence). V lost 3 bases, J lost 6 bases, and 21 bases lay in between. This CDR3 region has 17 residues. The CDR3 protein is CASSIASGRNIINEQFF. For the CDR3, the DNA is TGTGCCAGTAGTATTGCCTCGGGGCGGAACATTATCAATGAGCAGTTCTTC.

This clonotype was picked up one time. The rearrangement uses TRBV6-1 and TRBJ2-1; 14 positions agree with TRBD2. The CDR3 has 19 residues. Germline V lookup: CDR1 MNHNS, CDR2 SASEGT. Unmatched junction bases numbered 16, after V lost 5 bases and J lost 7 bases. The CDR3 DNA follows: TGTGCCAGCAGTCGCCCGGGACTAGCGGGAGTGGGGGTAGGAAATGAGCAGTTCTTC. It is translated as CASSRPGLAGVGVGNEQFF.

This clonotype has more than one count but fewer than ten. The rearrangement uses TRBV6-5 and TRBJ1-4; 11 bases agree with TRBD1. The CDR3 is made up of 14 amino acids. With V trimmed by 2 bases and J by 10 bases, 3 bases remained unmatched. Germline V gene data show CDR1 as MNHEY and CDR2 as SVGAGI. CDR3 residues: CASSYGTGGGKLFF. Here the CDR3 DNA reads TGTGCCAGCAGTTACGGGACAGGGGGAGGAAAACTGTTTTTT.

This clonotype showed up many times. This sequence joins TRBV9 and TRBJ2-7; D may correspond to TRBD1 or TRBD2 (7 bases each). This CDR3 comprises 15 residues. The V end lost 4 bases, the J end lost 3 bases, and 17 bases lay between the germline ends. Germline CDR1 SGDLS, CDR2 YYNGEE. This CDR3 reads CASSPRSGGVYEQYF. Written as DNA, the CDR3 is TGTGCCAGCAGCCCGCGATCAGGGGGGGTCTACGAGCAGTACTTC. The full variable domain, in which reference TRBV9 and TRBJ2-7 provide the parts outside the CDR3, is DSGVTQTPKHLITATGQRVTLRCSPRSGDLSVYWYQQSLDQGLQFLIQYYNGEERAKGNILERFSAQQFPDLHSELNLSSLELGDSALYFCASSPRSGGVYEQYFGPGTRLTVT.

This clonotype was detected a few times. The CDR3 sequence: CASRSLSEQFF. In DNA form, the CDR3 reads TGTGCCAGCAGATCCCTCAGTGAGCAGTTCTTC. This chain connects TRBV28 to TRBJ2-1; D uncertain. This CDR3 comprises 11 residues. V gave up 6 bases and J gave up 9 bases, with 9 bases separating them. CDR1 is MDHEN and CDR2 is SYDVKM in the germline V gene.

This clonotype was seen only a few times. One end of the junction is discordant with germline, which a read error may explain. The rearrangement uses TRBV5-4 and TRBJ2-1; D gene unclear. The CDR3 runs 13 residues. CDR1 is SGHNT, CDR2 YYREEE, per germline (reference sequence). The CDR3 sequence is CASSLERWTEQFF. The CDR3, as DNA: TGTGCCAGCAGTTTGGAGAGGTGGACTGAGCAGTTCTTC.

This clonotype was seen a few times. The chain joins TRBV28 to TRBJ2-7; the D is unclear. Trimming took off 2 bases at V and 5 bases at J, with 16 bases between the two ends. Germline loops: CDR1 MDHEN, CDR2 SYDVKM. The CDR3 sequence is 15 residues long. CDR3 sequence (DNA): TGTGCCAGCAGTTTAGGTGCCCTACCGGTCCACGAGCAGTACTTC. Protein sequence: CASSLGALPVHEQYF.

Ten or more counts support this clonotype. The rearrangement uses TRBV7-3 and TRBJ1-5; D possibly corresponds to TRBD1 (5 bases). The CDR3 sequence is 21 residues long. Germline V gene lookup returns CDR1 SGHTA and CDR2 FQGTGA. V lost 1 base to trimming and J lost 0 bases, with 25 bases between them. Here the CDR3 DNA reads TGTGCCAGCAGCTTAAACCAAAAGGGGAGCGGAAGGTTGTATAGCAATCAGCCCCAGCATTTT. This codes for CASSLNQKGSGRLYSNQPQHF.

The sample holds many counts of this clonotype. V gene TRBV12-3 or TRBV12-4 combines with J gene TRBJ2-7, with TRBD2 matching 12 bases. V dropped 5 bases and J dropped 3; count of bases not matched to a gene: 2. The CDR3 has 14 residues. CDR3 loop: CASSMGLAGYEQYF. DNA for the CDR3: TGTGCCAGCAGTATGGGACTAGCGGGCTACGAGCAGTACTTC.